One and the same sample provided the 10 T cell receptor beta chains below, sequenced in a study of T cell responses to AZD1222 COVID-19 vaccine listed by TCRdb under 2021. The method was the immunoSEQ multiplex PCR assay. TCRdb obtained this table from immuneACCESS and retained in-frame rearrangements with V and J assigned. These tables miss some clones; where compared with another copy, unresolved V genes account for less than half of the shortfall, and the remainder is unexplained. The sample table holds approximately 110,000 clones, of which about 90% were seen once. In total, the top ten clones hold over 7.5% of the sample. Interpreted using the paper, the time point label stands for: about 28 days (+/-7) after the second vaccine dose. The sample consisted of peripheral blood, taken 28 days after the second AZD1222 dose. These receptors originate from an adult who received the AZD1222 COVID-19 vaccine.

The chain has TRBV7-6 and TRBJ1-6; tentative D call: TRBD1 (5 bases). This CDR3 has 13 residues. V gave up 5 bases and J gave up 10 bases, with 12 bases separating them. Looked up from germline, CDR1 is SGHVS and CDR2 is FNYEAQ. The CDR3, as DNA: TGTGCCAGCAGCGTAGGGGCGTACTCACCCCTCCACTTT. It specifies CASSVGAYSPLHF.

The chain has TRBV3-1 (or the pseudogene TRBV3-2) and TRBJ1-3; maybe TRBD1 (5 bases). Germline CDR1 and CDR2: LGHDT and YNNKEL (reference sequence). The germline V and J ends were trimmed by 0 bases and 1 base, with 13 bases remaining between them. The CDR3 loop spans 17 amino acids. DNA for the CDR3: TGTGCCAGCAGCCAAGATTCTGGGGGGACTTCTGGAAACACCATATATTTT. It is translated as CASSQDSGGTSGNTIYF.

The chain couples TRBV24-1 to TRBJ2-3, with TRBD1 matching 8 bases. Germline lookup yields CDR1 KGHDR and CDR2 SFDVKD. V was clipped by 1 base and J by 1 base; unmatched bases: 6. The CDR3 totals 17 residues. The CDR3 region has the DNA TGTGCCACCAGTGATTTCCGTGGACAGGGACGCACAGATACGCAGTATTTT. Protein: CATSDFRGQGRTDTQYF.

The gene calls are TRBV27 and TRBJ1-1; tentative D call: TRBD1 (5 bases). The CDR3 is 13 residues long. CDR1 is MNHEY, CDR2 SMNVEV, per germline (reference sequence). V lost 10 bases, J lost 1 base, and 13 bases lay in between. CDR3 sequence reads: CAIRAGRNTEAFF. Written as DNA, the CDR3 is TGTGCCATCAGGGCAGGCAGGAACACTGAAGCTTTCTTT.

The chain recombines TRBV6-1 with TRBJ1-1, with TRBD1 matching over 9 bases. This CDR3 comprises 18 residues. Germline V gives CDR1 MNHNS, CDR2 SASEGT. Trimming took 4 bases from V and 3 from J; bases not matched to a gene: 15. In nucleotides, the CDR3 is TGTGCCAGCAGTGCCCCCGGGACAGGGTCTATTAGGGACACTGAAGCTTTCTTT. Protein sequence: CASSAPGTGSIRDTEAFF.

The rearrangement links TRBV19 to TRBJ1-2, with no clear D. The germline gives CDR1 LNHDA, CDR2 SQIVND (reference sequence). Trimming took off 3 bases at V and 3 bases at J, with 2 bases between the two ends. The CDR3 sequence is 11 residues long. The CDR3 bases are TGTGCCAGTAGTATTGACTATGGCTACACCTTC. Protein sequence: CASSIDYGYTF.

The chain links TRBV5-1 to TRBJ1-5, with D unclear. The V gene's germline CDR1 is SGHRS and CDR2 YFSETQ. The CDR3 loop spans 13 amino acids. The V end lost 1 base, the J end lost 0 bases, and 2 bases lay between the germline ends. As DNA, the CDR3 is TGCGCCAGCAGCTTGTTTAGCAATCAGCCCCAGCATTTT. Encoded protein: CASSLFSNQPQHF.

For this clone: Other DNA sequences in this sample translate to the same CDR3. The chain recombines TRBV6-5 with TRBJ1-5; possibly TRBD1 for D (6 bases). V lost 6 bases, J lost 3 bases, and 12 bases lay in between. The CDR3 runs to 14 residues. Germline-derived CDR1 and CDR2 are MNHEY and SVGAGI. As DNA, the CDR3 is TGTGCCAGCAGCCTCGGACAGTCCAATCAGCCCCAGCATTTT. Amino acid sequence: CASSLGQSNQPQHF.

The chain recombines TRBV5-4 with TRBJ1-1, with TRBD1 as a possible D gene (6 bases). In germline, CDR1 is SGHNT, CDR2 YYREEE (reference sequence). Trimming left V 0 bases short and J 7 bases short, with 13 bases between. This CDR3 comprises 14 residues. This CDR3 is CASSLAGAYNEAFF. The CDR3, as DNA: TGTGCCAGCAGCTTGGCGGGGGCTTATAATGAAGCTTTCTTT.

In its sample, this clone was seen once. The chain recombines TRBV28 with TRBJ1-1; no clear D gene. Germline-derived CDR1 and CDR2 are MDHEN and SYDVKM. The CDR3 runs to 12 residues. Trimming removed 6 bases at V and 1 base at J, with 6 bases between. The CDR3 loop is CASSSQNTEAFF. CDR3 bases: TGTGCCAGCAGCTCGCAGAACACTGAAGCTTTCTTT.